The clone carrying this T cell receptor beta chain was observed many times. The antigen remains undetermined. The sample is drawn from a study of T cells in Graves' hyperthyroidism and ophthalmopathy. Whole-study findings and limits: Ophthalmopathy stood apart from stable hyperthyroidism in a 13 V-J model.

Researchers took RNA transcripts and amplified the TCR beta CDR3 regions from them. The TCR CDR3 first-round RT-PCR relied on the HTBI primer set. MiXCR was run by TCRdb on the multiplex PCR reads, yielding one entry per CDR3 protein. Altogether roughly 600,000 distinct CDR3 sequences are present, about 15% being singletons, with the ten largest covering 9.5% to 15%. What was sequenced was blood. This receptor was taken from a woman between 45 and 60 years old with Graves' ophthalmopathy.

The CDR3 nucleotides read TGTGCCACCAGCAGTGGACGGCCGGTGGGGTTCTTGAATGAGCAGTTCTTC. Amino acid sequence: CATSSGRPVGFLNEQFF. The chain joins TRBV15 to TRBJ2-1; D remains ambiguous. The ends were cut back, 3 bases at V and 7 bases at J, with 22 bases in the middle. The CDR3 extends over 17 amino acids. CDR1 is LNHNV and CDR2 is YYDKDF in the germline V gene (reference sequence).